This T cell receptor beta chain originates from a study of blood T cell repertoires in COVID-19. Study summary: Sources were T cells, B-cell-depleted T cells, or PBMCs; the material itself was cDNA or gDNA.

Some clones are missing from TCRdb's copy, which holds only in-frame ones; the method was immunoSEQ multiplex PCR. The sample includes around 87,000 clones, 80% to 90% of them seen just once. The CDR3 spans 16 residues. Germline values: CDR1 SGHNT, CDR2 YYREEE (reference sequence). Trimming shortened V by 0 bases and J by 2 bases, and 12 bases separated the two germline ends. This clone was seen just once. This sequence was found in a man aged 45-65 years with acute or convalescent COVID-19. The chain is built from TRBV5-4 and TRBJ1-5; D remains ambiguous. The sequencing sample was made of peripheral blood. The CDR3 region has the DNA TGTGCCAGCAGCTTGGGGGGTAGCGCCGGCAATCAGCCCCAGCATTTT. This gives the protein CASSLGGSAGNQPQHF.